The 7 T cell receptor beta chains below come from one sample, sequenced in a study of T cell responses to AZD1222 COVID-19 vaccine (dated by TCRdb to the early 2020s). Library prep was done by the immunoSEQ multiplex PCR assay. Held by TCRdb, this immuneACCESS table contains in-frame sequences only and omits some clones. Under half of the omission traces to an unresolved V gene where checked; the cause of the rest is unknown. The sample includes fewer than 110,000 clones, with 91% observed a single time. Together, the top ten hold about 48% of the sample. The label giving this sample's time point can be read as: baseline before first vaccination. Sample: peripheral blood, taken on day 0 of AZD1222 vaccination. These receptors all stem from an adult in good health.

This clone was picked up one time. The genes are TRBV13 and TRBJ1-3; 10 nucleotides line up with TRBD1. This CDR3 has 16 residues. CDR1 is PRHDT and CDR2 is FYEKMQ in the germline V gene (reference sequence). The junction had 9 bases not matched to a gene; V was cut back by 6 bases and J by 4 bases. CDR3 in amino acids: CASSRTGTGVGNTIYF. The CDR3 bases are TGTGCCAGCAGTCGCACCGGGACAGGGGTCGGAAACACCATATATTTT.

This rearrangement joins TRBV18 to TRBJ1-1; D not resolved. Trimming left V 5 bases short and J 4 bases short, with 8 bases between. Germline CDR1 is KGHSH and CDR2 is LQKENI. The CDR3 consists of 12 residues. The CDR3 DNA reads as TGTGCCAGCTCAGAGAGAGGCACTGAAGCTTTCTTT. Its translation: CASSERGTEAFF.

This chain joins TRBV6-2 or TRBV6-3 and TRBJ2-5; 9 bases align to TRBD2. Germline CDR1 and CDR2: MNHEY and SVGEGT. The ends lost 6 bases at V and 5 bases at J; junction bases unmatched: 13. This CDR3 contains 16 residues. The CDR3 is CASSPEVLAGGETQYF. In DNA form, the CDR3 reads TGTGCCAGCAGCCCCGAAGTACTTGCGGGAGGGGAGACCCAGTACTTC.

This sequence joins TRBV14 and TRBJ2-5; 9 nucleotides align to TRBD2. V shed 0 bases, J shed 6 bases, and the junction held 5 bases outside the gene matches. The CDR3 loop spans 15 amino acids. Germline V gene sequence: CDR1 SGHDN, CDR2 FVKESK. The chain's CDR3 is CASSQDGTSRKTQYF. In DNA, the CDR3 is TGTGCCAGCAGCCAAGACGGGACTAGCAGGAAGACCCAGTACTTC.

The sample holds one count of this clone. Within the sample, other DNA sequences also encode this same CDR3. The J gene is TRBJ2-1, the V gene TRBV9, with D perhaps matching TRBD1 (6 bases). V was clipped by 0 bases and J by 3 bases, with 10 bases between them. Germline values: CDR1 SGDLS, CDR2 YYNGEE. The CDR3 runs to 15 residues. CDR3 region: CASSVAGQSYNEQFF. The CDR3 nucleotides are TGTGCCAGCAGCGTAGCAGGACAGAGCTACAATGAGCAGTTCTTC.

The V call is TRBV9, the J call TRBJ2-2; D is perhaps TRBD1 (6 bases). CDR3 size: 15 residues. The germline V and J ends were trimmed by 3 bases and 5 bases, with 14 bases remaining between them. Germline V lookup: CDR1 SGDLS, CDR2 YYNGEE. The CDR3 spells CASSAAGAWTGELFF. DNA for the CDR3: TGTGCCAGCAGCGCGGCAGGGGCTTGGACCGGGGAGCTGTTTTTT.

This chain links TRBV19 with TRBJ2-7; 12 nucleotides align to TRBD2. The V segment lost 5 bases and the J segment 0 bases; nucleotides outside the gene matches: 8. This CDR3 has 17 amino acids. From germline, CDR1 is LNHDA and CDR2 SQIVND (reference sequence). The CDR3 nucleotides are TGTGCCAGTAGTGGGCGACTAGCGGGAGAAGGCTCCTACGAGCAGTACTTC. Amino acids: CASSGRLAGEGSYEQYF.